Each of the 10 T cell receptor beta chains below was sequenced from the same sample in a study of cytomegalovirus exposure and HLA in healthy donors. The study ran its PCR with 60 Vbeta and 13 Jbeta primers. Sequencing used immunoSEQ multiplex PCR; TCRdb keeps in-frame clones, though not all of them. The sample lists fewer than 55,000 clones, 63% occurring once. Sequences were obtained from PBMCs. Receptors originate from a man in his 60s in good health and CMV-seropositive.

The sample holds a few counts of this clone. The gene calls are TRBV13 and TRBJ2-7; 9 bases line up with TRBD1. The germline CDR1 and CDR2 sequences are PRHDT and FYEKMQ (reference sequence). V gave up 5 bases and J gave up 6 bases; unmatched junction bases: 2. The CDR3 extends over 12 amino acids. The CDR3 here is CASSRDRAEQYF. The DNA for the CDR3 is TGTGCCAGCAGCCGGGACAGGGCCGAGCAGTACTTC.

This clone came up once. J is TRBJ2-2 and V is TRBV19; perhaps TRBD2 as D (5 bases). V lost 5 bases, J lost 8 bases, and 15 bases lay in between. The germline V gene encodes CDR1 LNHDA and CDR2 SQIVND (reference sequence). This CDR3 contains 14 residues. The CDR3 bases are TGTGCCAGTAGTGGACTGGAGAAAATGGGGGAGCTGTTTTTT. It encodes CASSGLEKMGELFF.

V and J are TRBV6-6 and TRBJ2-7, with 9 bases that match TRBD1. Trimming took 0 bases from V and 3 from J; bases not matched to a gene: 0. Germline CDR1 and CDR2: MNHNY and SVGAGI (reference sequence). This CDR3 comprises 14 residues. This chain's CDR3 is CASSYSTGGYEQYF. CDR3 sequence (DNA): TGTGCCAGCAGTTACTCGACAGGGGGCTACGAGCAGTACTTC.

This clone has a handful of counts. J is TRBJ2-7 and V is TRBV30, with 7 bases matching TRBD1. Germline CDR1 reads GTSNPN; CDR2 reads SVGIG (reference sequence). This CDR3 comprises 13 residues. Losses at the gene ends were 3 bases for V and 2 bases for J; bases not matched to a gene: 4. CDR3 bases: TGTGCCTGGAGACAGGGGAACCCCTACGAGCAGTACTTC. Its translation: CAWRQGNPYEQYF. Complete variable domain (other parts from reference TRBV30 and TRBJ2-7): SQTIHQWPATLVQPVGSPLSLECTVEGTSNPNLYWYRQAAGRGLQLLFYSVGIGQISSEVPQNLSASRPQDRQFILSSKKLLLSDSGFYLCAWRQGNPYEQYFGPGTRLTVT.

This clone showed up just a few times. The V gene is TRBV6-1, the J gene TRBJ2-3; D not resolved. The CDR3 sequence is 12 residues long. Germline V gene data show CDR1 as MNHNS and CDR2 as SASEGT. The V and J ends lost 5 bases and 10 bases respectively, with 13 bases between them. CDR3 DNA: TGTGCCAGCAGTTCCCGCCCTGAGGCGCAGTATTTT. Translation: CASSSRPEAQYF.

The CDR3 DNA reads TGTGCCAGCAGCTTAGCGGGACTAGCGGGGACCTCGGGGGAGACCCAGTACTTC. As protein: CASSLAGLAGTSGETQYF. This chain joins TRBV7-2 and TRBJ2-5, with 13 bases identical to TRBD2. This CDR3 is built from 18 residues. The V gene's germline CDR1 is SGHTA and CDR2 FQGNSA. Trimming at V came to 0 bases and at J to 5 bases, leaving 9 bases not matched to a gene.

This clone was counted a few times. V and J are TRBV7-3 and TRBJ1-1; the D gene is possibly TRBD1 (6 bases). The CDR3 runs to 13 residues. From germline, CDR1 is SGHTA and CDR2 FQGTGA. V dropped 3 bases and J dropped 5 bases, with 10 bases sitting between them. CDR3 in amino acids: CASSFRGGTEAFF. The CDR3 bases are TGTGCCAGCAGCTTCAGGGGCGGGACTGAAGCTTTCTTT.

This clone is a singleton in its sample. CDR3 in amino acids: CSATPRGGEGEQYF. The CDR3 DNA sequence: TGCAGCGCAACCCCAAGGGGTGGGGAGGGCGAGCAGTACTTC. V usage is TRBV29-1 and J usage is TRBJ2-7, with 7 bases identical to TRBD2. CDR3 length: 14 residues. With 7 bases clipped from V and 6 bases from J, the junction kept 15 bases outside the gene matches. Germline V CDR1 and CDR2: SQVTM, ANQGSEA.

This rearrangement joins TRBV5-1 to TRBJ2-6; 9 bases agree with TRBD1. The CDR3 extends over 17 amino acids. Germline V lookup: CDR1 SGHRS, CDR2 YFSETQ. Unmatched junction bases numbered 8, after V lost 4 bases and J lost 3 bases. The CDR3 coding sequence is TGCGCCAGCAGCCAACCCGGACAGGGGAGTGGGGCCAACGTCCTGACTTTC. As protein: CASSQPGQGSGANVLTF.

The V gene is TRBV6-5, the J gene TRBJ2-3; 8 nucleotides align to TRBD1. Germline values: CDR1 MNHEY, CDR2 SVGAGI. Losses at the gene ends were 2 bases for V and 4 bases for J; bases not matched to a gene: 2. This CDR3 contains 14 residues. CDR3 coding DNA: TGTGCCAGCAGTTACGCACAGGGGGCAGATACGCAGTATTTT. Translated, it gives CASSYAQGADTQYF.